The rows below give T cell receptor beta chains drawn from one sample of a study of siplizumab effects on memory and regulatory T cells. The method was immunoSEQ multiplex PCR; TCRdb's version includes in-frame clones alone and lacks a portion of them. This sample carries about 64,000 clones, just over 95% of them seen once, and the ten largest clones take around 0.086%. Input material: naive CD8+ T cells sorted from blood. These TCRs come from a human donor in good health. The CDR3 runs from the conserved cysteine through the conserved F or W. The D gene is left open where the match is weak.

v_gene: TRBV11-2; d_gene: TRBD1; j_gene: TRBJ2-7; CDR3nt: TGTGCCAGCAGTGGACAGGGCCTCTCCTACGAGCAGTACTTC; CDR3aa: CASSGQGLSYEQYF
v_gene: TRBV23-1; d_gene: TRBD2; j_gene: TRBJ2-3; CDR3nt: TGCGCCAGCAGTCTTTCAACTAGCGGGAGCACAGATACGCAGTATTTT; CDR3aa: CASSLSTSGSTDTQYF
v_gene: TRBV28; d_gene: -; j_gene: TRBJ2-1; CDR3nt: TGTGCCAGCAGCTCCCGTGGGGTGGGCAATGAGCAGTTCTTC; CDR3aa: CASSSRGVGNEQFF
v_gene: TRBV4-1; d_gene: -; j_gene: TRBJ1-5; CDR3nt: TGCGCCAGCAGCCAAGGTTTGGGGCTGGGGCAGCCCCAGCATTTT; CDR3aa: CASSQGLGLGQPQHF
v_gene: TRBV4-3; d_gene: -; j_gene: TRBJ2-2; CDR3nt: TGCGCCAGCAGCCAACTCGACTCCACCGGGGAGCTGTTTTTT; CDR3aa: CASSQLDSTGELFF
v_gene: TRBV4-3; d_gene: -; j_gene: TRBJ2-7; CDR3nt: TGCGCCAGCAGCCAAGAACGTTCGGGAGAGCAGTACTTC; CDR3aa: CASSQERSGEQYF
v_gene: TRBV27; d_gene: -; j_gene: TRBJ1-5; CDR3nt: TGTGCCAGCAGTGTCCGGGACGGAGGAAGCAATCAGCCCCAGCATTTT; CDR3aa: CASSVRDGGSNQPQHF
v_gene: TRBV5-5; d_gene: -; j_gene: TRBJ1-1; CDR3nt: TGTGCCAGCAGCGAAAAGAGTACGGAAGCTTTCTTT; CDR3aa: CASSEKSTEAFF
v_gene: TRBV27; d_gene: -; j_gene: TRBJ2-1; CDR3nt: TGTGCCAGCAGTTTATCGGGGGAAATCTACAATGAGCAGTTCTTC; CDR3aa: CASSLSGEIYNEQFF
v_gene: TRBV5-1; d_gene: -; j_gene: TRBJ2-7; CDR3nt: TGCGCCAGCAGTCCCACTAGCAACCCCTACGAGCAGTACTTC; CDR3aa: CASSPTSNPYEQYF
v_gene: TRBV23-1; d_gene: -; j_gene: TRBJ1-4; CDR3nt: TGCGCCAGCAGTCAATTCTCCTGGGGTGCCGTCCGGGAAGAAAAACTGTTTTTT; CDR3aa: CASSQFSWGAVREEKLFF
v_gene: TRBV11-3; d_gene: TRBD1; j_gene: TRBJ1-1; CDR3nt: TGTGCCAGCAGCTCACAGGGGGCCGACACTGAAGCTTTCTTT; CDR3aa: CASSSQGADTEAFF
v_gene: TRBV14; d_gene: -; j_gene: TRBJ1-1; CDR3nt: TGTGCCAGCAGCCCGGGCCGGCTCACTGAAGCTTTCTTT; CDR3aa: CASSPGRLTEAFF
v_gene: TRBV9; d_gene: TRBD2; j_gene: TRBJ2-5; CDR3nt: TGTGCCAGCAGCGTACGACCGGGACTAGCGGACCAAGAGACCCAGTACTTC; CDR3aa: CASSVRPGLADQETQYF
v_gene: TRBV11-2; d_gene: -; j_gene: TRBJ2-7; CDR3nt: TGTGCCAGCAGCTTAGGTGTGGGACGGTACGAGCAGTACTTC; CDR3aa: CASSLGVGRYEQYF
v_gene: TRBV20-1; d_gene: -; j_gene: TRBJ1-2; CDR3nt: TGCAGTGCCCCTGGGGGCTACACCTTC; CDR3aa: CSAPGGYTF
v_gene: TRBV29-1; d_gene: -; j_gene: TRBJ2-2; CDR3nt: TGCAGCGTAAGGGAGAACACCGGGGAGCTGTTTTTT; CDR3aa: CSVRENTGELFF
v_gene: TRBV19; d_gene: -; j_gene: TRBJ1-1; CDR3nt: TGTGCCAGTACTGTGGCATTAACGCCTTTCTTT; CDR3aa: CASTVALTPFF
v_gene: TRBV5-1; d_gene: TRBD1; j_gene: TRBJ2-1; CDR3nt: TGCGCCAGCCAGCAGCTTGGGACAGGGGTTGATGAGCAGTTCTTC; CDR3aa: CASQQLGTGVDEQFF